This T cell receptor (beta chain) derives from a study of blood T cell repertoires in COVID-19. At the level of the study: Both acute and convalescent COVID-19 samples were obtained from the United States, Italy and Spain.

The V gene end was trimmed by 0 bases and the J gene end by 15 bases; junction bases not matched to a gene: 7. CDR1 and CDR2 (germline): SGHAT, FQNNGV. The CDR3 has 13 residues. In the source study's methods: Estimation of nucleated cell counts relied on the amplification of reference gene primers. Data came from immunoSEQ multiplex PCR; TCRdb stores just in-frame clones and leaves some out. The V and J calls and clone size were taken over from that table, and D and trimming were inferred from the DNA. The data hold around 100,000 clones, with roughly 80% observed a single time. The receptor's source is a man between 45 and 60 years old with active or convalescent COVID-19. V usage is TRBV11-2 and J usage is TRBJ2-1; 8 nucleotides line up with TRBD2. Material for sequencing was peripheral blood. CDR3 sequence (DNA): TGTGCCAGCAGCTTAGAATTCGGGACTAGATGGTTCTTC. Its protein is CASSLEFGTRWFF.